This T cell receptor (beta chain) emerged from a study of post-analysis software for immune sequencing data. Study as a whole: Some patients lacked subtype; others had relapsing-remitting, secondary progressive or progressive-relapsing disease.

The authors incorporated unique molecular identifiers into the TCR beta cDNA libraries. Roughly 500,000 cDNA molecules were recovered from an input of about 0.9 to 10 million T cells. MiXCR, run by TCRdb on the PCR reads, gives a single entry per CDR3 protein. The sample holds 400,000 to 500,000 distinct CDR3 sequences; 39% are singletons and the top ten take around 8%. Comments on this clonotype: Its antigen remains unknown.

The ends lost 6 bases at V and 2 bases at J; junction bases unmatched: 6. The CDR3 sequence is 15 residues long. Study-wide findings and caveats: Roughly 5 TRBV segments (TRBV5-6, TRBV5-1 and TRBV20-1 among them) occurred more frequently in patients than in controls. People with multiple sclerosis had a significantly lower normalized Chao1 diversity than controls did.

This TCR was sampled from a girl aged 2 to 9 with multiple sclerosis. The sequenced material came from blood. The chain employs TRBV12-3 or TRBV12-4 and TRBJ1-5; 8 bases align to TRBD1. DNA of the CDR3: TGTGCCAGCAGCCTTACGGACAGGGGCAATCAGCCCCAGCATTTT. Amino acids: CASSLTDRGNQPQHF.